The clone carrying this T cell receptor beta chain came up many times. The antigen is not known. Trimming removed 3 bases at V and 6 bases at J, with 5 bases between. This CDR3 region has 10 residues. CDR1 is SQVTM and CDR2 is ANQGSEA in the germline V gene. This sample is drawn from a study of T cells in Graves' hyperthyroidism and ophthalmopathy. Notes on the study in general: Most clonotypes expanded in the thyroid (above 0.001) were also present in blood.

Template material for amplifying TCR beta CDR3 regions consisted of RNA transcripts. Carried out on the TCR CDR3, a first-round RT-PCR used the HTBI primer set. TCRdb re-derived calls from the multiplex PCR reads in MiXCR, one entry per CDR3 protein. This sample has fewer than 350,000 distinct CDR3 sequences, with around a sixth found just once. The source of this sequence is a woman aged 40 to 49 with Graves' ophthalmopathy. The genes are TRBV29-1 and TRBJ1-2; D is unresolved. The specimen was blood. The CDR3 here is CSVDLNGYTF. The CDR3 region has the DNA TGCAGCGTTGACCTAAATGGCTACACCTTC.